This T cell receptor beta chain was recovered during a study of neurological immune-mediated disorders. Time point indicated: technical triplicate 2. Germline V gene data show CDR1 as SGHRS and CDR2 as YFSETQ. This CDR3 comprises 14 residues. About this clonotype: A junction boundary mismatches the germline segment, possibly from a read error.

TCRdb itself ran the 5' RACE reads through MiXCR, one entry per CDR3 protein. The sample consists of about 59,000 distinct CDR3 sequences, 24% of them appearing once. This receptor was taken from a man aged 55 to 70 with HTLV-1-associated myelopathy (HAM/TSP). Source material: PBMCs. The rearrangement uses TRBV5-1 and TRBJ2-2; D uncertain. The CDR3 loop is CTSSPPTHGGELFF. Written as DNA, the CDR3 is TGCACCAGCAGCCCCCCAACCCACGGCGGGGAGCTGTTTTTT. Based on the CDR3 plus reference TRBV5-1 and TRBJ2-2, the full variable domain is KAGVTQTPRYLIKTRGQQVTLSCSPISGHRSVSWYQQTPGQGLQFLFEYFSETQRNKGNFPGRFSGRQFSNSRSEMNVSTLELGDSALYLCTSSPPTHGGELFFGEGSRLTVL.